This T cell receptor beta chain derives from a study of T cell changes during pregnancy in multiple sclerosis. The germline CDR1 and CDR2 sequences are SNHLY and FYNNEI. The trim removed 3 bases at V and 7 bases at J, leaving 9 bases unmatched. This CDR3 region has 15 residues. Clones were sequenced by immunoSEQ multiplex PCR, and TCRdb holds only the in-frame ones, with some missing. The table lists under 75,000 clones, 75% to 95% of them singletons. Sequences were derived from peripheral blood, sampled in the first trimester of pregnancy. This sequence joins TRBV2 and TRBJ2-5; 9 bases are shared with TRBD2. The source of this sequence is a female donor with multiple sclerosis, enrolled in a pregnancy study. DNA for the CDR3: TGTGCCAGCAGTGAGGTAGCGGGGGCCACTGGGACCCAGTACTTC. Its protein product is CASSEVAGATGTQYF.